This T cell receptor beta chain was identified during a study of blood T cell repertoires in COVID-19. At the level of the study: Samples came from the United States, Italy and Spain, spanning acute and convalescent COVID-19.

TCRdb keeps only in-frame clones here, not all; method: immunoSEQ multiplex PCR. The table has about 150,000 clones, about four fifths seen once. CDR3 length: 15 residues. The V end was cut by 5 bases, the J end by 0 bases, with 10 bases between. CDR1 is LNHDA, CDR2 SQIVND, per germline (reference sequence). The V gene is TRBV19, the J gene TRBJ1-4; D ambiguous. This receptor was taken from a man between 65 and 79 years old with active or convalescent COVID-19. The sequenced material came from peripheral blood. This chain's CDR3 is CASSATVATNEKLFF. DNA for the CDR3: TGTGCCAGTAGTGCGACTGTTGCAACTAATGAAAAACTGTTTTTT.